These 7 T cell receptor beta chains came from one sample sequenced in a study of T cells in Graves' hyperthyroidism and ophthalmopathy. The CDR3 regions of TCR beta were amplified from RNA transcripts. The HTBI primer set was used in a first-round RT-PCR of the TCR CDR3. TCRdb re-called the multiplex PCR reads through MiXCR, storing one row per CDR3 protein. The sample has roughly 580,000 distinct CDR3 sequences; 46% are singletons. Sequences were obtained from peripheral blood or thyroid tissue (not recorded which). These receptors were taken from a young woman with Graves' hyperthyroidism.

This clonotype occurred a few times. V gene TRBV7-9 combines with J gene TRBJ1-5; D is perhaps TRBD1 (6 bases). This CDR3 region has 15 residues. The germline gives CDR1 SEHNR, CDR2 FQNEAQ (reference sequence). The ends were cut back, 4 bases at V and 3 bases at J, with 13 bases in the middle. This CDR3 reads CASSSGVGDNQPQHF. CDR3 coding DNA: TGTGCCAGCAGCTCAGGGGTAGGGGACAATCAGCCCCAGCATTTT.

The gene calls are TRBV24-1 and TRBJ2-2; perhaps TRBD2 as D (5 bases). CDR1 is KGHDR and CDR2 is SFDVKD in the germline V gene. The V end was cut by 5 bases, the J end by 2 bases, with 11 bases between. This CDR3 spans 15 amino acids. CDR3 region: CATSAGGANTGELFF. CDR3 bases: TGTGCCACCAGTGCAGGAGGCGCAAACACCGGGGAGCTGTTTTTT.

At least ten counts were recorded for this clonotype. The rearrangement uses TRBV6-5 and TRBJ2-5; possible D gene TRBD2, 5 bases. Germline loops: CDR1 MNHEY, CDR2 SVGAGI. The CDR3 totals 12 residues. Between the trimmed V and J ends, which lost 5 bases and 5 bases, there was a span of 9 bases. This chain's CDR3 is CASSGLGETQYF. The CDR3 DNA is TGTGCCAGCAGTGGACTGGGGGAGACCCAGTACTTC.

There are a few counts of this clonotype. This chain links TRBV20-1 with TRBJ2-7; no clear D. V was clipped by 5 bases and J by 1 base, with 9 bases between them. Germline lookup yields CDR1 DFQATT and CDR2 SNEGSKA (reference sequence). The CDR3 is 12 amino acids. The CDR3 here is CSASPESYEQYF. The CDR3, as DNA: TGCAGTGCTTCTCCGGAATCCTACGAGCAGTACTTC.

The CDR3 sequence is CANRQGAWNTEAFF. CDR3 coding DNA: TGTGCTAATCGACAGGGGGCTTGGAACACTGAAGCTTTCTTT. This chain uses TRBV10-3 with TRBJ1-1; TRBD1 matches at 10 bases. The CDR3 sequence is 14 residues long. CDR1 ENHRY and CDR2 SYGVKD come from the germline V gene.

This chain connects TRBV9 to TRBJ2-7; D gene unclear. CDR1 is SGDLS and CDR2 is YYNGEE in the germline V gene. Trimming pared 4 bases from V and 0 bases from J, leaving 8 bases between. CDR3 length: 13 residues. The CDR3, as DNA: TGTGCCAGCAGCAGGGATCCCTCCTACGAGCAGTACTTC. Translating it yields CASSRDPSYEQYF.

At least ten counts were recorded for this clonotype. This rearrangement joins TRBV15 to TRBJ2-7; a weak D match, TRBD1 (7 bases). The germline CDR1 and CDR2 sequences are LNHNV and YYDKDF (reference sequence). Trimming cost V 0 bases and J 3 bases, with 12 bases left between them. The CDR3 has 15 residues. The CDR3 DNA reads TGTGCCACCAGCAGAGATATGCAGGGGGGCTACGAGCAGTACTTC. Translation gives CATSRDMQGGYEQYF.